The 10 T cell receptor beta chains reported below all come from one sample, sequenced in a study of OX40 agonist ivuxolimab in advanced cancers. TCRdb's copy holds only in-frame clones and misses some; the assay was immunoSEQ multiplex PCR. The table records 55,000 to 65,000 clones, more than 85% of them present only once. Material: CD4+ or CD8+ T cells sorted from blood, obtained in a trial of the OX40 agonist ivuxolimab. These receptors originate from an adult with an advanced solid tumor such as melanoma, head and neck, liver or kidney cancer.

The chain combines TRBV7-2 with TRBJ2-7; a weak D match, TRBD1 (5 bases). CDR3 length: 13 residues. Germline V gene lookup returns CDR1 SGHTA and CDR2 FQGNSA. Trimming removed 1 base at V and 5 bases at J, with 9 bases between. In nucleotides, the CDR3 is TGTGCCAGCAGCTTAGACAGGTCCGACGAGCAGTACTTC. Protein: CASSLDRSDEQYF.

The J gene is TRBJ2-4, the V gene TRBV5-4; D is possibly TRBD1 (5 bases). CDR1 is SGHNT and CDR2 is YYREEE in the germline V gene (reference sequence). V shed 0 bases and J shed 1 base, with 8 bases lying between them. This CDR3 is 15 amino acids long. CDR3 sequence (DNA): TGTGCCAGCAGCTTGGAGGGGTGGGCCAAAAACATTCAGTACTTC. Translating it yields CASSLEGWAKNIQYF.

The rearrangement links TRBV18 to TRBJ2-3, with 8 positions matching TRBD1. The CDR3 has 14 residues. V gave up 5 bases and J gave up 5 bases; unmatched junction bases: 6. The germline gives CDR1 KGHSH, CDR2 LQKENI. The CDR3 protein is CASSLDRAVDTQYF. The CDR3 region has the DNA TGTGCCAGCTCATTGGACAGGGCCGTAGATACGCAGTATTTT.

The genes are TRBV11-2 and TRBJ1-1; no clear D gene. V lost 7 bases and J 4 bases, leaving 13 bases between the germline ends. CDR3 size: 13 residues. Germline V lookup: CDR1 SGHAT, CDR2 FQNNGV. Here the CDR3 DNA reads TGTGCCAGCACCCCCGATAGGGTCACTGAAGCTTTCTTT. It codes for CASTPDRVTEAFF.

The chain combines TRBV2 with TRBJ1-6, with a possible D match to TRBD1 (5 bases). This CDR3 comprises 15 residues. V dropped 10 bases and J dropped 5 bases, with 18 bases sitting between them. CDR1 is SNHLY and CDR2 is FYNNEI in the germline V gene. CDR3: CAKSSGTGDNSPLHF. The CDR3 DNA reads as TGTGCCAAGAGCTCGGGGACGGGAGATAATTCACCCCTCCACTTT.

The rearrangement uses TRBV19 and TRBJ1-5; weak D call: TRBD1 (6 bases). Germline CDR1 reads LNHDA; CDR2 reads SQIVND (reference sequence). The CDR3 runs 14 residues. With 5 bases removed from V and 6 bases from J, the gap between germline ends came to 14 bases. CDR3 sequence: CASSRTPGVQPQHF. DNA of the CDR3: TGTGCCAGTAGTCGCACACCAGGGGTTCAGCCCCAGCATTTT.

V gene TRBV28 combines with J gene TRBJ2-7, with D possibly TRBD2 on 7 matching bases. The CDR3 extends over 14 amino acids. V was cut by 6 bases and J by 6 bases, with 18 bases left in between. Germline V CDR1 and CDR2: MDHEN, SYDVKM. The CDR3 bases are TGTGCCAGCAGAGTCGGGGGCGGGAGAGTCGAGCAGTACTTC. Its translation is CASRVGGGRVEQYF.

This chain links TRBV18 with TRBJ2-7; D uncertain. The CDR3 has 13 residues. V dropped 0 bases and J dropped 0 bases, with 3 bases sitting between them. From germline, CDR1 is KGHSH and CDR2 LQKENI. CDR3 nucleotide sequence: TGTGCCAGCTCACCACCTAGCTCCTACGAGCAGTACTTC. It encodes CASSPPSSYEQYF.

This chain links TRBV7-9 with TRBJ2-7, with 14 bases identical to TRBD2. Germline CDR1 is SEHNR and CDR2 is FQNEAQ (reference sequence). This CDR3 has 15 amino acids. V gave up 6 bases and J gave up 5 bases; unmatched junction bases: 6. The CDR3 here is CASSRTSGRSDEQYF. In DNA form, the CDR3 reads TGTGCCAGCAGTCGGACTAGCGGGAGGTCGGACGAGCAGTACTTC.

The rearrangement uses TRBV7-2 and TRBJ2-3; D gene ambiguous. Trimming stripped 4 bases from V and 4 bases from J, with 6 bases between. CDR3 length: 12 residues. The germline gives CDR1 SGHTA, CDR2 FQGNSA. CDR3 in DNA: TGTGCCAGCAGCTCCTATCCAGATACGCAGTATTTT. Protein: CASSSYPDTQYF.